This T cell receptor beta chain was recovered during a study of blood T cell repertoires in COVID-19. Study as a whole: Sample material is recorded as cDNA or gDNA derived from T cells, B-cell-depleted T cells, or PBMCs.

Germline CDR1 is PRHDT and CDR2 is FYEKMQ (reference sequence). This CDR3 is 20 amino acids long. Germline trimming cut 3 bases from V and 0 bases from J; bases unmatched to any gene: 13. The study drew participants aged about 18 to 95 years from roughly 25 US areas. Per the original data handling: Reference gene primer amplification gave nucleated cell count estimates. Sequencing was performed with immunoSEQ multiplex PCR; in TCRdb, only in-frame clones are kept and a portion is missing. For V, J and clone size, that table is used; D and trimming come from the DNA. The table has about 220,000 clones, around 91% seen once.

The rearrangement joins TRBV13 to TRBJ1-5; 11 positions match TRBD1. Sequenced material: PBMCs or T cells enriched from blood (not recorded which). The receptor was isolated from a man younger than 40 who had been exposed to COVID-19. The DNA of the CDR3 is TGTGCCAGCAGCTTGAGTCGCGGGACAGGGGGGTTCTTTAGCAATCAGCCCCAGCATTTT. Translated, it gives CASSLSRGTGGFFSNQPQHF.